This passage covers 30 T cell receptor beta chains from one sample sequenced in a study of T cell changes during pregnancy in multiple sclerosis. Sequencing was performed with immunoSEQ multiplex PCR; in TCRdb, only in-frame clones are kept and a portion is missing. The sample gives tens of thousands of clones, roughly 90% of which show up once; 3% is in the top ten. The material sequenced was CD8+ T cells from peripheral blood mononuclear cells, taken before pregnancy. Every receptor here comes from a female donor with multiple sclerosis, enrolled in a pregnancy study.

The chain combines TRBV13 with TRBJ2-5; the match to TRBD1 covers 11 bases. This CDR3 has 18 residues. J was trimmed by 5 bases and V by 3 bases; bases with no gene match: 14. CDR1 is PRHDT and CDR2 is FYEKMQ in the germline V gene (reference sequence). The CDR3, as DNA: TGTGCCAGCAGCTTTGGGACAGGGGGGATCGTTCGATCGGAGACCCAGTACTTC. It specifies CASSFGTGGIVRSETQYF.

This clone was detected only a few times. This sequence joins TRBV4-2 and TRBJ2-2; no firm D call. Looked up from germline, CDR1 is LGHNA and CDR2 is YNFKEQ. This CDR3 has 16 amino acids. The germline V and J ends were trimmed by 0 bases and 1 base, with 9 bases remaining between them. CDR3 region: CASSQEGAMNTGELFF. In nucleotides, the CDR3 is TGTGCCAGCAGCCAAGAAGGAGCTATGAACACCGGGGAGCTGTTTTTT.

The chain couples TRBV5-6 to TRBJ2-7, with D possibly TRBD1 on 5 matching bases. There are 15 residues in the CDR3. V lost 4 bases to trimming and J lost 0 bases, with 14 bases between them. Germline CDR1 SGHDT, CDR2 YYEEEE. The CDR3 is CASSLTGFLSYEQYF. Here the CDR3 DNA reads TGTGCCAGCAGCCTTACAGGCTTCCTCTCCTACGAGCAGTACTTC.

This rearrangement joins TRBV2 to TRBJ1-1, with 11 bases fitting TRBD1. Losses at the gene ends were 9 bases for V and 7 bases for J; bases not matched to a gene: 13. Looked up from germline, CDR1 is SNHLY and CDR2 is FYNNEI. CDR3 length: 15 residues. The CDR3 region is CASGHRDRGSGEAFF. The CDR3 nucleotides are TGTGCCAGTGGACACCGGGACAGGGGGTCCGGTGAAGCTTTCTTT.

The chain couples TRBV5-8 to TRBJ2-4; TRBD1 matches 10 bases. The CDR3 has 14 residues. The germline gives CDR1 SGHTS, CDR2 YDEGEE. The V gene end was trimmed by 4 bases and the J gene end by 5 bases; junction bases not matched to a gene: 3. This chain's CDR3 is CASSAGTGENIQYF. CDR3 in DNA: TGTGCCAGCAGCGCAGGGACAGGGGAAAACATTCAGTACTTC.

The chain joins TRBV4-2 to TRBJ1-6; 8 bases align to TRBD1. Germline CDR1 is LGHNA and CDR2 is YNFKEQ. Trimming took 6 bases from V and 6 from J; bases not matched to a gene: 10. The CDR3 loop spans 16 amino acids. The CDR3 sequence is CASSPISQGANSPLHF. CDR3 DNA: TGTGCCAGCAGTCCAATTAGTCAGGGGGCTAATTCACCCCTCCACTTT.

The V call is TRBV7-8, the J call TRBJ2-3, with D tentatively TRBD1 (6 bases). The CDR3 length is 16 residues. Germline V gene sequence: CDR1 SGHVS, CDR2 FQNEAQ. Trimming removed 4 bases from V and 1 base from J, with 15 bases in between. CDR3 bases: TGTGCCAGCAGCTCACTTCAGGGGCCTCGCACAGATACGCAGTATTTT. Protein sequence: CASSSLQGPRTDTQYF.

The V and J genes are TRBV15 and TRBJ2-7, with a tentative D call TRBD1 (5 bases). V was pared by 0 bases and J by 4 bases, with 16 bases between. The CDR3 contains 16 residues. In germline, CDR1 is LNHNV, CDR2 YYDKDF (reference sequence). CDR3 region: CATSRDRNQGRYEQYF. CDR3 sequence (DNA): TGTGCCACCAGCAGAGATAGGAACCAGGGTCGGTACGAGCAGTACTTC.

V gene TRBV9 combines with J gene TRBJ2-1, with D possibly matching TRBD2 (5 bases). The V and J ends lost 4 bases and 3 bases respectively, with 8 bases between them. Germline loops: CDR1 SGDLS, CDR2 YYNGEE. The CDR3 length is 13 residues. CDR3 bases: TGTGCCAGCAGCACTAGAAGCTACAATGAGCAGTTCTTC. This translates into CASSTRSYNEQFF.

The chain recombines TRBV6-1 with TRBJ2-3; no firm D call. Between the trimmed V and J ends, which lost 3 bases and 2 bases, there was a span of 9 bases. Germline V lookup: CDR1 MNHNS, CDR2 SASEGT. The CDR3 consists of 14 residues. The DNA for the CDR3 is TGTGCCAGCAGTGATCCCCGAGCCACAGATACGCAGTATTTT. Amino acids: CASSDPRATDTQYF.

This clone was counted only a few times. This chain joins TRBV2 and TRBJ2-1; weak D call: TRBD2 (5 bases). V was cut by 5 bases and J by 8 bases, with 13 bases left in between. The CDR3 covers 13 residues. The germline V gene encodes CDR1 SNHLY and CDR2 FYNNEI. Written as DNA, the CDR3 is TGTGCCAGCAGTAACCGGGATCGCGATGAGCAGTTCTTC. It yields the protein CASSNRDRDEQFF.

The chain combines TRBV6-4 with TRBJ2-1; unclear D gene. Germline V gene sequence: CDR1 MRHNA, CDR2 SNTAGT. The CDR3 sequence is 13 residues long. Trimming shortened V by 3 bases and J by 3 bases, and 6 bases separated the two germline ends. CDR3 DNA: TGTGCCAGCAGTGAGGGCAGCTACAATGAGCAGTTCTTC. Translated, it gives CASSEGSYNEQFF.

CDR3 sequence reads: CASSPSNNEQFF. The CDR3 bases are TGTGCCAGCTCACCGAGCAACAATGAGCAGTTCTTC. J is TRBJ2-1 and V is TRBV18; the D is unclear. Trimming took off 3 bases at V and 5 bases at J, with 5 bases between the two ends. CDR3 length: 12 amino acids. Germline V gives CDR1 KGHSH, CDR2 LQKENI.

The gene calls are TRBV29-1 and TRBJ1-1, with D possibly matching TRBD1 (6 bases). The CDR3 contains 12 residues. The ends were cut back, 5 bases at V and 3 bases at J, with 10 bases in the middle. CDR1 and CDR2 from the germline V gene are SQVTM and ANQGSEA. CDR3 nucleotides: TGCAGCGTTCCCCCAGGGGACACTGAAGCTTTCTTT. Its translation is CSVPPGDTEAFF.

This clone was seen a single time. The chain links TRBV27 to TRBJ2-3, with TRBD2 matching 8 bases. CDR1 and CDR2 from the germline V gene are MNHEY and SMNVEV (reference sequence). CDR3 length equals 16 residues. Trimming removed 4 bases from V and 6 bases from J; junction bases left unmatched: 12. The DNA for the CDR3 is TGTGCCAGCAGTTGGAGGGGGAGCGGGGGCTCCGATACGCAGTATTTT. Translating gives CASSWRGSGGSDTQYF.

This rearrangement joins TRBV9 to TRBJ2-2; a possible D gene is TRBD2 (5 bases). The CDR3 extends over 14 amino acids. Trimming pared 0 bases from V and 4 bases from J, leaving 7 bases between. In germline, CDR1 is SGDLS, CDR2 YYNGEE. The DNA for the CDR3 is TGTGCCAGCAGCGTAGCCGGGGTCACCGGGGAGCTGTTTTTT. It yields the protein CASSVAGVTGELFF.

The gene calls are TRBV27 and TRBJ1-5; 10 bases line up with TRBD1. V lost 3 bases and J lost 3; bases outside the gene matches: 2. Per germline, CDR1 MNHEY and CDR2 SMNVEV (reference sequence). The CDR3 has 15 amino acids. The CDR3 DNA follows: TGTGCCAGCAGTTTTGGGACAGGGGTCAATCAGCCCCAGCATTTT. Translation: CASSFGTGVNQPQHF.

The chain links TRBV9 to TRBJ1-2; D is possibly TRBD1 (6 bases). Trimming pared 3 bases from V and 4 bases from J, leaving 10 bases between. Germline V gene data show CDR1 as SGDLS and CDR2 as YYNGEE. This CDR3 has 13 residues. The CDR3 is CASSDGQIYGYTF. The CDR3 DNA reads TGTGCCAGCAGCGACGGACAGATCTATGGCTACACCTTC. The full variable domain, completed using reference TRBV9 and TRBJ1-2, is DSGVTQTPKHLITATGQRVTLRCSPRSGDLSVYWYQQSLDQGLQFLIQYYNGEERAKGNILERFSAQQFPDLHSELNLSSLELGDSALYFCASSDGQIYGYTFGSGTRLTVV.

The CDR3 region is CASSATGRSNEQFF. CDR3 sequence (DNA): TGTGCCAGCAGTGCCACAGGGAGAAGCAATGAGCAGTTCTTC. The chain links TRBV6-5 to TRBJ2-1, with a weak D call TRBD1 (6 bases). The CDR3 is made up of 14 amino acids. CDR1 and CDR2 (germline): MNHEY, SVGAGI. Trimming left V 5 bases short and J 6 bases short, with 14 bases between.

This clone has just a few counts. V gene TRBV9 combines with J gene TRBJ1-1, with TRBD1 matching 9 bases. The CDR3 runs to 15 residues. V was pared by 4 bases and J by 3 bases, with 7 bases of the junction left unmatched. The V gene's germline CDR1 is SGDLS and CDR2 YYNGEE. The CDR3 sequence: CASSTRGQGDTEAFF. The CDR3, as DNA: TGTGCCAGCAGCACTCGGGGACAGGGAGACACTGAAGCTTTCTTT. The complete variable domain, with remaining parts taken from reference TRBV9 and TRBJ1-1, reads DSGVTQTPKHLITATGQRVTLRCSPRSGDLSVYWYQQSLDQGLQFLIQYYNGEERAKGNILERFSAQQFPDLHSELNLSSLELGDSALYFCASSTRGQGDTEAFFGQGTRLTVV.

The chain couples TRBV27 to TRBJ2-7, with 11 bases fitting TRBD1. V shed 5 bases, J shed 4 bases, and the junction held 4 bases outside the gene matches. The CDR3 covers 14 residues. From germline, CDR1 is MNHEY and CDR2 SMNVEV (reference sequence). CDR3 residues: CASSPGTGGYEQYF. The DNA of the CDR3 is TGTGCCAGCAGTCCCGGGACAGGGGGTTACGAGCAGTACTTC.

The J gene is TRBJ2-5, the V gene TRBV13; 8 bases line up with TRBD2. Germline V gives CDR1 PRHDT, CDR2 FYEKMQ (reference sequence). The J segment lost 2 bases and the V segment lost 1 base, leaving 3 bases of the junction unmatched. CDR3 length: 15 residues. The CDR3 sequence is CASSLVRGAQETQYF. The CDR3 DNA follows: TGTGCCAGCAGCTTAGTGCGGGGGGCTCAAGAGACCCAGTACTTC.

The chain joins TRBV5-4 to TRBJ2-7, with D perhaps TRBD2 (7 bases). The V and J ends lost 0 bases and 1 base respectively, with 20 bases between them. The germline gives CDR1 SGHNT, CDR2 YYREEE (reference sequence). This CDR3 is built from 18 residues. This CDR3 reads CASSLAGGGFQISYEQYF. As DNA, the CDR3 is TGTGCCAGCAGCTTGGCGGGGGGCGGGTTCCAAATATCCTACGAGCAGTACTTC.

The chain combines TRBV19 with TRBJ1-4, with D unclear. Germline CDR1 and CDR2: LNHDA and SQIVND (reference sequence). This CDR3 contains 16 residues. V lost 5 bases, J lost 0 bases, and 13 bases lay in between. CDR3 DNA: TGTGCCAGTAGTGTATATGCACTCGCAACTAATGAAAAACTGTTTTTT. Protein product: CASSVYALATNEKLFF.

The rearrangement uses TRBV5-8 and TRBJ2-7, with a tentative D call TRBD2 (6 bases). The V gene lost 2 bases and the J gene lost 5 bases, with 11 bases spanning the gap. Germline CDR1 SGHTS, CDR2 YDEGEE. The CDR3 consists of 13 residues. The CDR3 loop is CASSFPGGDEQYF. CDR3 nucleotides: TGTGCCAGCAGCTTCCCAGGAGGGGACGAGCAGTACTTC. The full variable domain, in which reference TRBV5-8 and TRBJ2-7 provide the parts outside the CDR3, is EAGVTQSPTHLIKTRGQQATLRCSPISGHTSVYWYQQALGLGLQFLLWYDEGEERNRGNFPPRFSGRQFPNYSSELNVNALELEDSALYLCASSFPGGDEQYFGPGTRLTVT.

The chain couples TRBV7-9 to TRBJ2-7; 7 positions match TRBD1. Trimming cost V 4 bases and J 5 bases; bases outside gene matches: 5. This CDR3 is built from 13 residues. The germline V gene encodes CDR1 SEHNR and CDR2 FQNEAQ (reference sequence). Here the CDR3 reads CASSSGQDHEQYF. DNA of the CDR3: TGTGCCAGCAGCTCCGGACAGGACCACGAGCAGTACTTC.

The chain employs TRBV18 and TRBJ1-2; no clear D gene. CDR1 and CDR2 (germline): KGHSH, LQKENI. The CDR3 is 14 residues long. The V and J ends lost 3 bases and 6 bases respectively, with 14 bases between them. The CDR3 DNA reads as TGTGCCAGCTCACCTGACTCTACCTCGGATGGCTACACCTTC. It encodes CASSPDSTSDGYTF.

V and J are TRBV19 and TRBJ1-2, with D unclear. The CDR3 sequence is 14 residues long. V dropped 5 bases and J dropped 3 bases, with 13 bases sitting between them. Germline CDR1 LNHDA, CDR2 SQIVND (reference sequence). CDR3 nucleotides: TGTGCCAGTAGTGAGTGGGTGAGGTACTATGGCTACACCTTC. This sequence encodes CASSEWVRYYGYTF.

The chain links TRBV5-4 to TRBJ2-1, with 9 bases lining up with TRBD2. CDR3 length equals 15 residues. Trimming at V came to 3 bases and at J to 2 bases, leaving 3 bases not matched to a gene. In germline, CDR1 is SGHNT, CDR2 YYREEE (reference sequence). CDR3 coding DNA: TGTGCCAGCAGCTACGTAGCGGGGGCCTACAATGAGCAGTTCTTC. Its translation: CASSYVAGAYNEQFF. Complete variable domain (other parts from reference TRBV5-4 and TRBJ2-1): ETGVTQSPTHLIKTRGQQVTLRCSSQSGHNTVSWYQQALGQGPQFIFQYYREEENGRGNFPPRFSGLQFPNYSSELNVNALELDDSALYLCASSYVAGAYNEQFFGPGTRLTVL.

This chain connects TRBV27 to TRBJ2-1; 8 bases map to TRBD2. Trimming took 5 bases from V and 4 from J; bases not matched to a gene: 4. Germline V lookup: CDR1 MNHEY, CDR2 SMNVEV (reference sequence). The CDR3 has 14 residues. The CDR3 sequence is CASSRGGPYNEQFF. DNA of the CDR3: TGTGCCAGCAGTCGGGGGGGCCCTTACAATGAGCAGTTCTTC.